This T cell receptor beta chain was retrieved from a study of T cells in tuberculosis. Study-level background: In South Africa, adults with active tuberculosis were compared with IGRA-negative and latently infected IGRA-positive adolescents.

Profiling relied on immunoSEQ multiplex PCR, and the TCRdb table lists in-frame clones only, not all of them. The sample yields some 31,000 clones, around 95% seen once. Each clinical donor contributed on average around 92,000 T cells from unsorted cryopreserved PBMC. From germline, CDR1 is SGDLS and CDR2 YYNGEE. The V and J ends lost 0 bases and 1 base respectively, with 10 bases between them. The CDR3 has 15 amino acids. This rearrangement joins TRBV9 to TRBJ1-1; D may be TRBD1 (6 bases). This receptor was taken from a donor aged 10 to 29 with latent tuberculosis or without tuberculosis infection. The material sequenced was PBMCs. The CDR3 is CASSVAGTRNTEAFF. CDR3 bases: TGTGCCAGCAGCGTAGCCGGGACAAGGAACACTGAAGCTTTCTTT.